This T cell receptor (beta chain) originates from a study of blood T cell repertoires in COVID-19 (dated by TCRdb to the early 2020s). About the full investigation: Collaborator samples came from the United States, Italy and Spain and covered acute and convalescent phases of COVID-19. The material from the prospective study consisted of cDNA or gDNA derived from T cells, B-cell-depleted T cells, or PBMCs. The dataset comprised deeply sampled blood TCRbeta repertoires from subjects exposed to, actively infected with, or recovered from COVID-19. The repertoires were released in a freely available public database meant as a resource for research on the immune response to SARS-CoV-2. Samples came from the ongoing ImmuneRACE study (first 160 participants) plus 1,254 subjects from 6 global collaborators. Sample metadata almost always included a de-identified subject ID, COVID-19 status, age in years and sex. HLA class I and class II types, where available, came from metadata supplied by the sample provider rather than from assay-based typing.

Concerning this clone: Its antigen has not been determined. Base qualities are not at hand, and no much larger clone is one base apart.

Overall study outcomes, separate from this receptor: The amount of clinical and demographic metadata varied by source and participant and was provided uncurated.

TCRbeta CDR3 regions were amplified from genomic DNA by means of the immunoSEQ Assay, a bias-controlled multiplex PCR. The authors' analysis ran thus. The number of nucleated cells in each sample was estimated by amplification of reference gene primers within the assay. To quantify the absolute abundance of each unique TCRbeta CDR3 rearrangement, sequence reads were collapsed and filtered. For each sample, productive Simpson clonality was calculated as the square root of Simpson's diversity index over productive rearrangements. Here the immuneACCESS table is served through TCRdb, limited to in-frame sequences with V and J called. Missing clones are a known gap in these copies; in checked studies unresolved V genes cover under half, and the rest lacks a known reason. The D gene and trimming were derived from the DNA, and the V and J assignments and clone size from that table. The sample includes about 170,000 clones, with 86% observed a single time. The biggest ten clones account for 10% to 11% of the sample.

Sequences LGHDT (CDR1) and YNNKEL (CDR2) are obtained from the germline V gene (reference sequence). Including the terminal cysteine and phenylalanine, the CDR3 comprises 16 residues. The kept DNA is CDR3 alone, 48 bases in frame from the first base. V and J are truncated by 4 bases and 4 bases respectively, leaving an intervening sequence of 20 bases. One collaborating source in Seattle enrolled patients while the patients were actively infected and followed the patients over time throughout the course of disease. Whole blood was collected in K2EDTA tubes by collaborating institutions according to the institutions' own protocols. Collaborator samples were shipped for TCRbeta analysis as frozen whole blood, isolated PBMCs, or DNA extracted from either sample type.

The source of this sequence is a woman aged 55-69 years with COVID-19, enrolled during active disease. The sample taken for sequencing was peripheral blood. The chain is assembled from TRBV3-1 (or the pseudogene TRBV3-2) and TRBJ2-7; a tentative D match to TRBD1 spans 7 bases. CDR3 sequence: CASSRYTGEEIYEQYF. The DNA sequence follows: TGTGCCAGCAGCCGTTACACAGGGGAGGAGATTTACGAGCAGTACTTC.